The rows below give T cell receptor beta chains drawn from one sample of a study of cytomegalovirus exposure and HLA in healthy donors. Assay used: immunoSEQ multiplex PCR; TCRdb lists only in-frame clones, some missing. The sample has around 150,000 clones; roughly 79% are singletons. Sequences were obtained from PBMCs. These receptors originate from a man younger than 45 in good health and CMV-seropositive. CDR3s include the opening cysteine and the closing phenylalanine or tryptophan. A D gene is named only where the DNA matches it firmly. Expanded clones are given a class, and other clones once, few, many or no size at all.

clone size: once; V gene: TRBV19; J gene: TRBJ2-2; D gene: -; CDR3 DNA: TGTGCCAGTAGTATGTTGGACAGAGACACCGGGGAGCTGTTTTTT; CDR3 protein: CASSMLDRDTGELFF
clone size: -; V gene: TRBV15; J gene: TRBJ2-5; D gene: TRBD2; CDR3 DNA: TGTGCCACCAGCAGAGGCGGGGGTAACCAAGAGACCCAGTACTTC; CDR3 protein: CATSRGGGNQETQYF
clone size: -; V gene: TRBV28; J gene: TRBJ2-1; D gene: TRBD1; CDR3 DNA: TGTGCCAGCAGCTCCCCCGGGACAGGCTCCCCCAATGAGCAGTTCTTC; CDR3 protein: CASSSPGTGSPNEQFF
clone size: few; V gene: TRBV5-1; J gene: TRBJ1-6; D gene: TRBD1; CDR3 DNA: TGCGCCAGCAGGACGGTGGACAGGGGTAATTCACCCCTCCACTTT; CDR3 protein: CASRTVDRGNSPLHF
clone size: -; V gene: TRBV5-4; J gene: TRBJ2-1; D gene: TRBD2; CDR3 DNA: TGTGCCAGCAGCCGGGGAGGTAGCGGGACGCGTGAGCAGTTCTTC; CDR3 protein: CASSRGGSGTREQFF
clone size: -; V gene: TRBV5-1; J gene: TRBJ1-1; D gene: -; CDR3 DNA: TGCGCCAGCAGCTTGGAGCCGCCTTACACTGAAGCTTTCTTT; CDR3 protein: CASSLEPPYTEAFF
clone size: -; V gene: TRBV28; J gene: TRBJ2-7; D gene: -; CDR3 DNA: TGTGCCAGCAGTTTGCGACTGGACACCTACGAGCAGTACTTC; CDR3 protein: CASSLRLDTYEQYF
clone size: once; V gene: TRBV4-2; J gene: TRBJ2-7; D gene: TRBD1; CDR3 DNA: TGTGCCAGCAGCCAAGGACAGGGGTCCTACGAGCAGTACTTC; CDR3 protein: CASSQGQGSYEQYF
clone size: -; V gene: TRBV6-1; J gene: TRBJ1-4; D gene: -; CDR3 DNA: TGTGCCAGCAGTGAAGCCCAGGGCAGCATCTATGAAAAACTGTTTTTT; CDR3 protein: CASSEAQGSIYEKLFF
clone size: -; V gene: TRBV28; J gene: TRBJ2-2; D gene: -; CDR3 DNA: TGTGCCAGCAGCCCCCCCAAGAGATCCGGGGAGCTGTTTTTT; CDR3 protein: CASSPPKRSGELFF
clone size: -; V gene: TRBV2; J gene: TRBJ2-5; D gene: TRBD2; CDR3 DNA: TGTGCCAGCAGTGAGAATAGCGGGGGGGCCGGTGAGACCCAGTACTTC; CDR3 protein: CASSENSGGAGETQYF
clone size: -; V gene: TRBV19; J gene: TRBJ1-4; D gene: -; CDR3 DNA: TGTGCCAGTAGTTCGACTCTTGCAACTAATGAAAAACTGTTTTTT; CDR3 protein: CASSSTLATNEKLFF
clone size: -; V gene: TRBV28; J gene: TRBJ2-2; D gene: TRBD2; CDR3 DNA: TGTGCCAGCAACTCGAGGGTCTTAGCGGGACTAGCGAACACCGGGGAGCTGTTTTTT; CDR3 protein: CASNSRVLAGLANTGELFF